The sequence of this T cell receptor beta chain was determined in a study of shared clonotypes between healthy human individuals. Across the whole study: There were three CD4 naive, three CD4 memory, two CD8 naive and one CD8 memory plates per donor. Overall study findings and caveats: Generation probability values for non-shared clonotypes were lower than those for clonotypes shared by all four donors.

In the CD4+ fraction, cells were divided into CD45RA+ naive and CD45RA-negative memory subsets. This clone was detected only once. Antigen: not known. A 200 ng quantity of DNA, 25,000 to 35,000 T cell genomes, went into the sorted-subset replicate PCRs. Data came from immunoSEQ multiplex PCR; TCRdb stores just in-frame clones and leaves some out. Among more than 1,200,000 clones listed, about 98.5% were seen once. This clonotype was sampled from a man aged 25 to 45 in good health. Sequenced material: naive CD4+ T cells sorted from blood. Stated subset: CD45RA+ positively selected.

The DNA for the CDR3 is TGTGCCAGCAGTTACGCTCTATTTGGGGGGGGCTATGGCTACACCTTC. This codes for CASSYALFGGGYGYTF. The chain has TRBV6-5 and TRBJ1-2; perhaps TRBD1 as D (5 bases). This CDR3 spans 16 amino acids. V lost 2 bases, J lost 4 bases, and 17 bases lay in between. CDR1 and CDR2 (germline): MNHEY, SVGAGI.